The table lists the clone carrying this T cell receptor (beta chain) with a few counts. The target antigen is unknown. These data originate in a study of cytomegalovirus exposure and HLA in healthy donors. Trimming removed 3 bases at V and 1 base at J, with 6 bases between. Per germline, CDR1 SGHTA and CDR2 FQGTGA. The length of the CDR3 is 14 residues. Study-wide results and caveats: Reportedly, cytomegalovirus status was diagnosed with high sensitivity and specificity. The finding came from a later analysis; first-cohort TCR clusters tended to co-occur in the approximately 120 validation repertoires. Cytomegalovirus-associated status was assigned to some 160 TCR beta chains. In vitro checks showed that a few CMV-associated chains really do target CMV antigens.

The repertoire was sequenced with immunoSEQ multiplex PCR; TCRdb's copy has only in-frame clones and lacks some. The repertoire includes about 66,000 clones, around 97% of them detected once, and around 1.5% sits in the top ten. Sequencing input: PBMCs. This receptor was taken from a woman in her late teens or twenties in good health and CMV-seropositive. The V and J genes are TRBV7-3 and TRBJ2-2, with unresolved D. The CDR3 DNA reads as TGTGCCAGCAGCTTGGGCAGGAACACCGGGGAGCTGTTTTTT. The encoded protein is CASSLGRNTGELFF.